The 31 T cell receptor beta chains listed next were all sequenced from one sample in a study of blood T cell repertoires in COVID-19 (dated by TCRdb to 2018 to 2021). Library preparation employed the immunoSEQ multiplex PCR assay. TCRdb limited this immuneACCESS table to in-frame rearrangements with V and J called. A share of clones is missing; checked studies link under half to unresolved V genes, and the rest is unexplained. This sample has over 70,000 clones in its table, and 65% to 90% of those were observed once. In total, the top ten clones hold about a sixth of the sample. Sequencing was done on a sample of peripheral blood. Receptor source: a human donor in a cohort sampled during active COVID-19.

This chain uses TRBV9 with TRBJ2-7; 10 positions match TRBD1. The CDR3 sequence is 15 residues long. Germline loops: CDR1 SGDLS, CDR2 YYNGEE. The trim removed 0 bases at V and 4 bases at J, leaving 4 bases unmatched. The CDR3 nucleotides read TGTGCCAGCAGCGTAGAGGGGACAGGGGCGTACGAGCAGTACTTC. The encoded protein is CASSVEGTGAYEQYF.

The V call is TRBV9, the J call TRBJ2-7, with 7 bases that match TRBD2. V dropped 5 bases and J dropped 4; count of bases not matched to a gene: 9. The CDR3 contains 14 residues. Germline V gene lookup returns CDR1 SGDLS and CDR2 YYNGEE. CDR3: CASSDSSSGYEQYF. As DNA, the CDR3 is TGTGCCAGCAGTGATAGTAGTAGCGGGTACGAGCAGTACTTC.

This clone showed up just a few times. The chain employs TRBV7-8 and TRBJ2-2, with 16 bases aligning to TRBD2. Trimming removed 5 bases from V and 5 bases from J; junction bases left unmatched: 2. Germline CDR1 reads SGHVS; CDR2 reads FQNEAQ. This CDR3 has 16 amino acids. The CDR3 is CASSPGLAGGTGELFF. CDR3 in DNA: TGTGCCAGCAGCCCGGGACTAGCGGGAGGGACCGGGGAGCTGTTTTTT.

V usage is TRBV21-1 and J usage is TRBJ2-7; TRBD2 was called by the table and not checked on the DNA. TRBV21-1 corresponds to a pseudogene. The CDR3 sequence is 17 residues long. The CDR3 DNA reads as TGTGCCAGCAGCAATCAGGGACTAGCGGGGGAAGGCTACGAGCAGTACTTC. This translates into CASSNQGLAGEGYEQYF.

This sequence joins TRBV30 and TRBJ1-6; D might be TRBD1 (5 bases). This CDR3 has 17 residues. Germline V gene lookup returns CDR1 GTSNPN and CDR2 SVGIG (reference sequence). Trimming took off 1 base at V and 11 bases at J, with 24 bases between the two ends. This chain's CDR3 is CAWSALRGTYSGPPLHF. DNA of the CDR3: TGTGCCTGGAGTGCATTAAGGGGTACCTATTCTGGTCCACCCCTCCACTTT.

In its sample, this clone was seen a few times. This sequence joins TRBV10-2 and TRBJ2-7, with D possibly being TRBD1 (5 bases). CDR3 size: 15 residues. Trimming cost V 2 bases and J 0 bases, with 11 bases left between them. Germline V gives CDR1 WSHSY, CDR2 SAAADI. In nucleotides, the CDR3 is TGCGCCAGCAGTGAGGGACAACCAGACTCCTACGAGCAGTACTTC. Encoded protein: CASSEGQPDSYEQYF.

The J gene is TRBJ1-3, the V gene TRBV18; 8 nucleotides agree with TRBD1. After removal of 3 bases from V and 3 bases from J, the junction contained 4 bases not matched to a gene. The CDR3 runs 15 residues. Per germline, CDR1 KGHSH and CDR2 LQKENI. For the CDR3, the DNA is TGTGCCAGCTCACCGACAGGGGATGTTGGAAACACCATATATTTT. This codes for CASSPTGDVGNTIYF.

This clone was recorded a few times. At one of its ends the junction is not consistent with the germline gene, which may arise from a read error. The chain links TRBV24-1 to TRBJ2-7; D is possibly TRBD1 or TRBD2 (5 bases each). In germline, CDR1 is KGHDR, CDR2 SFDVKD. The CDR3 is made up of 16 amino acids. The DNA for the CDR3 is TGTGCCACCGGTGAGGGGAGACGGGTCCTCTCCTACGAGCAGTACTTC. Encoded protein: CATGEGRRVLSYEQYF.

The chain links TRBV28 to TRBJ2-1; TRBD2 matches at 7 bases. The ends lost 3 bases at V and 5 bases at J; junction bases unmatched: 22. CDR1 is MDHEN and CDR2 is SYDVKM in the germline V gene. CDR3 length equals 20 residues. The CDR3 protein is CASSFTLGLGFGTNNNEQFF. CDR3 coding DNA: TGTGCCAGCAGTTTTACCCTGGGACTGGGCTTCGGGACTAATAACAATGAGCAGTTCTTC.

J is TRBJ1-4 and V is TRBV24-1, with 8 bases identical to TRBD1. Germline lookup yields CDR1 KGHDR and CDR2 SFDVKD. CDR3 length: 15 residues. After removal of 4 bases from V and 8 bases from J, the junction contained 8 bases not matched to a gene. The CDR3 coding sequence is TGTGCCACCAGTGACCCGACAGGGGAGCACGAAAAACTGTTTTTT. It codes for CATSDPTGEHEKLFF.

The genes are TRBV19 and TRBJ2-1; possibly TRBD2 for D (6 bases). Trimming pared 6 bases from V and 6 bases from J, leaving 12 bases between. This CDR3 spans 13 amino acids. Per the germline V gene, CDR1 is LNHDA and CDR2 is SQIVND (reference sequence). CDR3 residues: CASSVDGSNEQFF. CDR3 coding DNA: TGTGCCAGTAGCGTCGACGGGAGCAATGAGCAGTTCTTC.

This rearrangement joins TRBV5-4 to TRBJ2-5; tentatively, D is TRBD1 (6 bases). This CDR3 has 15 amino acids. V was cut by 2 bases and J by 1 base, with 12 bases left in between. Germline CDR1 reads SGHNT; CDR2 reads YYREEE (reference sequence). CDR3 coding DNA: TGTGCCAGCAGCTTCAGGCAGGGGCGCCAAGAGACCCAGTACTTC. Its translation: CASSFRQGRQETQYF. The full variable domain, in which reference TRBV5-4 and TRBJ2-5 provide the parts outside the CDR3, is ETGVTQSPTHLIKTRGQQVTLRCSSQSGHNTVSWYQQALGQGPQFIFQYYREEENGRGNFPPRFSGLQFPNYSSELNVNALELDDSALYLCASSFRQGRQETQYFGPGTRLLVL.

This sequence joins TRBV6-6 and TRBJ2-7; 9 bases fit TRBD1. The germline V gene has CDR1 MNHNY and CDR2 SVGAGI (reference sequence). V shed 7 bases and J 4 bases; nucleotides not matched to a gene: 8. The length of the CDR3 is 14 residues. CDR3 in DNA: TGTGCCAGCACCCTTACAGGGGGCGATTACGAGCAGTACTTC. It yields the protein CASTLTGGDYEQYF.

This clone has just a few counts. The chain has TRBV24-1 and TRBJ2-2; TRBD2 agrees at 7 bases. CDR3 length: 15 residues. V shed 4 bases, J shed 6 bases, and the junction held 7 bases outside the gene matches. Per germline, CDR1 KGHDR and CDR2 SFDVKD. The CDR3, as DNA: TGTGCCACCAGTGAACCAGGACTAGTTGCCGGGGAGCTGTTTTTT. Translated, it gives CATSEPGLVAGELFF.

This clone was seen only a few times. The chain carries TRBV7-9 and TRBJ2-7; no clear D gene. Per the germline V gene, CDR1 is SEHNR and CDR2 is FQNEAQ (reference sequence). The length of the CDR3 is 14 residues. V lost 0 bases and J lost 4, with 10 bases in between. Here the CDR3 DNA reads TGTGCCAGCAGCTTAGCCTTTCGGGTTTACGAGCAGTACTTC. Translated, it gives CASSLAFRVYEQYF.

CDR3 sequence reads: CASSRPGLVGTGELFF. DNA of the CDR3: TGTGCCAGCAGCCGACCGGGACTAGTAGGCACCGGGGAGCTGTTTTTT. The V and J genes are TRBV3-1 (or the pseudogene TRBV3-2) and TRBJ2-2; TRBD2 agrees at 8 bases. The CDR3 loop spans 16 amino acids. V was clipped by 4 bases and J by 4 bases; unmatched bases: 8. Germline-derived CDR1 and CDR2 are LGHDT and YNNKEL (reference sequence).

This chain links TRBV2 with TRBJ1-2; 10 bases are shared with TRBD1. V lost 7 bases and J lost 4; bases outside the gene matches: 9. Germline loops: CDR1 SNHLY, CDR2 FYNNEI. The CDR3 spans 15 residues. The CDR3 is CASIRRQGAGYGYTF. DNA of the CDR3: TGTGCCAGCATTCGTAGACAGGGGGCGGGCTATGGCTACACCTTC. The variable domain in full, with the rest retrieved from reference TRBV2 and TRBJ1-2, is EPEVTQTPSHQVTQMGQEVILRCVPISNHLYFYWYRQILGQKVEFLVSFYNNEISEKSEIFDDQFSVERPDGSNFTLKIRSTKLEDSAMYFCASIRRQGAGYGYTFGSGTRLTVV.

The chain joins TRBV6-4 to TRBJ2-1; TRBD2 aligns across 7 bases. After removal of 4 bases from V and 1 base from J, the junction contained 16 bases not matched to a gene. The CDR3 sequence is 19 residues long. Germline CDR1 and CDR2: MRHNA and SNTAGT. CDR3 sequence: CASSASPLSIGGSYNEQFF. The CDR3 DNA follows: TGTGCCAGCAGTGCCTCCCCGTTATCAATCGGGGGGTCCTACAATGAGCAGTTCTTC.

Details on this clone: A read error may account for a junction end that differs from germline. The gene calls are TRBV9 and TRBJ1-1; the D is unclear. There are 13 residues in the CDR3. CDR1 SGDLS and CDR2 YYNGEE come from the germline V gene. Here the CDR3 reads CASSQAGGAETFF. The CDR3 nucleotides are TGTGCCAGCAGCCAGGCGGGTGGAGCTGAAACTTTCTTT. Based on the CDR3 plus reference TRBV9 and TRBJ1-1, the full variable domain is DSGVTQTPKHLITATGQRVTLRCSPRSGDLSVYWYQQSLDQGLQFLIQYYNGEERAKGNILERFSAQQFPDLHSELNLSSLELGDSALYFCASSQAGGAETFFGQGTRLTVV.

The chain employs TRBV6-6 and TRBJ2-1, with TRBD2 matching over 10 bases. Germline V gene data show CDR1 as MNHNY and CDR2 as SVGAGI (reference sequence). V gave up 6 bases and J gave up 7 bases; unmatched junction bases: 12. The CDR3 is made up of 16 amino acids. This chain's CDR3 is CASRTIAGGSGNEQFF. As DNA, the CDR3 is TGTGCCAGCAGGACAATAGCGGGAGGTTCGGGTAATGAGCAGTTCTTC.

The rearrangement joins TRBV19 to TRBJ2-7, with 9 bases aligning to TRBD1. Trimming took 3 bases from V and 2 from J; bases not matched to a gene: 5. CDR1 and CDR2 (germline): LNHDA, SQIVND (reference sequence). The CDR3 is made up of 15 amino acids. The CDR3, as DNA: TGTGCCAGTAGTATCGACAGGGGGACCGCCTACGAGCAGTACTTC. Residues: CASSIDRGTAYEQYF.

This CDR3 is CASSLGTASYEQYF. The CDR3 DNA reads as TGTGCCAGCAGCCTTGGGACAGCGTCCTACGAGCAGTACTTC. This chain uses TRBV5-5 with TRBJ2-7, with 7 nucleotides matching TRBD1. The CDR3 is 14 residues long. The V and J ends lost 4 bases and 1 base, in that order; junction bases with no gene match: 5. Germline V lookup: CDR1 SGHKS, CDR2 YYEKEE (reference sequence).

The rearrangement joins TRBV5-1 to TRBJ2-2, with D tentatively TRBD1 (6 bases). The CDR3 contains 15 residues. The V gene's germline CDR1 is SGHRS and CDR2 YFSETQ. V dropped 3 bases and J dropped 2 bases, with 11 bases sitting between them. The CDR3 DNA follows: TGCGCCAGCAGCTGGGGGACAACCAACACCGGGGAGCTGTTTTTT. It specifies CASSWGTTNTGELFF.

This clone came up once. The chain recombines TRBV12-3 or TRBV12-4 with TRBJ1-5; possible D gene TRBD1, 6 bases. The length of the CDR3 is 12 residues. Trimming left V 6 bases short and J 7 bases short, with 10 bases between. The CDR3 reads CASSLQGQPQHF. CDR3 DNA sequence: TGTGCCAGCAGCCTACAGGGACAGCCCCAGCATTTT.

The rearrangement uses TRBV4-3 and TRBJ1-6, with TRBD1 matching 7 bases. The germline CDR1 and CDR2 sequences are LGHNA and YSLEER. The V segment lost 1 base and the J segment 9 bases; nucleotides outside the gene matches: 9. The CDR3 covers 16 residues. The CDR3 spells CASSQAGQGDGSPLHF. The CDR3 DNA reads as TGCGCCAGCAGCCAAGCCGGGCAGGGGGACGGTTCACCCCTCCACTTT.

This clone has more than one count but fewer than ten. V gene TRBV15 combines with J gene TRBJ2-1; 10 bases fit TRBD2. The germline CDR1 and CDR2 sequences are LNHNV and YYDKDF (reference sequence). The CDR3 covers 15 residues. The ends lost 5 bases at V and 6 bases at J; junction bases unmatched: 7. CDR3 in DNA: TGTGCCACCAGCCCCCGGCTAGCGGGAGTCAATGAGCAGTTCTTC. This gives the protein CATSPRLAGVNEQFF.

This clone was counted between two and nine times. The chain is built from TRBV27 and TRBJ2-7; TRBD1 aligns across 9 bases. The V segment lost 5 bases and the J segment 2 bases; nucleotides outside the gene matches: 10. The CDR3 has 16 residues. Germline V lookup: CDR1 MNHEY, CDR2 SMNVEV (reference sequence). CDR3 sequence reads: CASSTYRQGVPYEQYF. In DNA, the CDR3 is TGTGCCAGCAGTACCTACCGACAGGGGGTCCCCTACGAGCAGTACTTC.

The rearrangement links TRBV9 to TRBJ2-3; 7 positions agree with TRBD2. The V gene's germline CDR1 is SGDLS and CDR2 YYNGEE. Losses at the gene ends were 3 bases for V and 4 bases for J; bases not matched to a gene: 2. The CDR3 extends over 13 amino acids. The CDR3 loop is CASSGGGADTQYF. Here the CDR3 DNA reads TGTGCCAGCAGCGGGGGAGGGGCAGATACGCAGTATTTT. Full variable domain (remainder filled in from reference TRBV9 and TRBJ2-3): DSGVTQTPKHLITATGQRVTLRCSPRSGDLSVYWYQQSLDQGLQFLIQYYNGEERAKGNILERFSAQQFPDLHSELNLSSLELGDSALYFCASSGGGADTQYFGPGTRLTVL.

The chain has TRBV7-3 and TRBJ2-7; perhaps TRBD2 as D (6 bases). This CDR3 has 15 amino acids. Germline V gene data show CDR1 as SGHTA and CDR2 as FQGTGA. V lost 0 bases and J 0 bases, leaving 9 bases between the germline ends. The DNA for the CDR3 is TGTGCCAGCAGCTTAACTAGCGGTGACTCCTACGAGCAGTACTTC. Protein sequence: CASSLTSGDSYEQYF.

V usage is TRBV9 and J usage is TRBJ1-5; the match to TRBD1 covers 8 bases. This CDR3 contains 17 residues. Per the germline V gene, CDR1 is SGDLS and CDR2 is YYNGEE. Trimming at V came to 2 bases and at J to 4 bases, leaving 11 bases not matched to a gene. CDR3 nucleotide sequence: TGTGCCAGCAGCGTGGGGACAGGAAGCCCGAGGAATCAGCCCCAGCATTTT. Translation gives CASSVGTGSPRNQPQHF.

Here the CDR3 reads CASSPYGTEDTGELFF. CDR3 in DNA: TGTGCCAGCAGCCCCTACGGGACAGAAGACACCGGGGAGCTGTTTTTT. The chain uses TRBV4-2 and TRBJ2-2, with 7 bases identical to TRBD1. The CDR3 totals 16 residues. Trimming at V came to 4 bases and at J to 3 bases, leaving 8 bases not matched to a gene. The germline CDR1 and CDR2 sequences are LGHNA and YNFKEQ.